The 24 T cell receptor beta chains below were found in one sample sequenced in a study of shared T cell receptors in the human thymus. The repertoire was sequenced with immunoSEQ multiplex PCR; TCRdb's copy has only in-frame clones and lacks some. The sample yields some 700,000 clones, 88% seen once. In addition, the sample was reused for a study of human thymus T cells.

The sequenced sample was thymocytes. The receptor set was obtained from a boy under two years old with a congenital heart defect.

This clone turned up a few times. V and J are TRBV6-1 and TRBJ1-1; TRBD1 might be the D (6 bases). The germline gives CDR1 MNHNS, CDR2 SASEGT. This CDR3 contains 14 residues. The ends were cut back, 3 bases at V and 0 bases at J, with 8 bases in the middle. CDR3 region: CASSEDSLNTEAFF. CDR3 DNA sequence: TGTGCCAGCAGTGAGGACAGCTTGAACACTGAAGCTTTCTTT.

The V call is TRBV7-6, the J call TRBJ2-7, with 10 bases that match TRBD1. The CDR3 is 19 residues long. The ends lost 4 bases at V and 0 bases at J; junction bases unmatched: 15. Looked up from germline, CDR1 is SGHVS and CDR2 is FNYEAQ. The CDR3: CASSYRTGGDSISSYEQYF. In DNA form, the CDR3 reads TGTGCCAGCAGCTACAGGACAGGGGGGGATAGCATCAGCTCCTACGAGCAGTACTTC.

The rearrangement joins TRBV6-5 to TRBJ2-4, with no clear D. The germline V and J ends were trimmed by 4 bases and 2 bases, with 9 bases remaining between them. This CDR3 has 14 amino acids. Germline V gives CDR1 MNHEY, CDR2 SVGAGI. The CDR3 protein is CASSSPGSKNIQYF. CDR3 DNA sequence: TGTGCCAGCAGTTCCCCCGGTTCCAAAAACATTCAGTACTTC.

V gene TRBV7-9 combines with J gene TRBJ1-2; D not certain. The V end lost 4 bases, the J end lost 5 bases, and 11 bases lay between the germline ends. Germline V gives CDR1 SEHNR, CDR2 FQNEAQ (reference sequence). The CDR3 is 13 amino acids. CDR3 region: CASSSPFSYGYTF. CDR3 sequence (DNA): TGTGCCAGCAGCTCCCCCTTCTCGTATGGCTACACCTTC.

The rearrangement joins TRBV11-2 to TRBJ1-1, with 9 bases fitting TRBD1. CDR3 length: 15 amino acids. Germline CDR1 and CDR2: SGHAT and FQNNGV. J was trimmed by 10 bases and V by 5 bases; bases with no gene match: 14. As DNA, the CDR3 is TGTGCCAGCAGCCCGTGGCCGGGACAGGGAATGGGAGCTTTCTTT. Its protein is CASSPWPGQGMGAFF.

The V call is TRBV5-1, the J call TRBJ2-7; D is possibly TRBD1 (6 bases). V was clipped by 4 bases and J by 5 bases, with 13 bases between them. CDR1 and CDR2 (germline): SGHRS, YFSETQ. The CDR3 is 13 amino acids. CDR3 sequence reads: CASSEVPGDEQYF. The DNA of the CDR3 is TGCGCCAGCAGCGAAGTGCCAGGGGACGAGCAGTACTTC.

V is TRBV4-2 and J is TRBJ2-2; 7 nucleotides agree with TRBD2. This CDR3 is 16 amino acids long. V lost 4 bases, J lost 1 base, and 6 bases stayed unmatched. Per the germline V gene, CDR1 is LGHNA and CDR2 is YNFKEQ. The CDR3 is CASSLRAGKNTGELFF. In DNA form, the CDR3 reads TGTGCCAGCAGCCTCCGAGCGGGAAAGAACACCGGGGAGCTGTTTTTT.

Only a few counts were recorded for this clone. The V call is TRBV4-3, the J call TRBJ2-7; D may be TRBD2 (6 bases). The germline gives CDR1 LGHNA, CDR2 YSLEER. The CDR3 is 15 amino acids. Trimming stripped 3 bases from V and 3 bases from J, with 15 bases between. In DNA, the CDR3 is TGCGCCAGCAGCCACGTTTTAGCCGGGGGCTACGAGCAGTACTTC. As protein: CASSHVLAGGYEQYF.

For this clone: The CDR3 does not close with the conserved phenylalanine or tryptophan, likely indicating a read error. The DNA is left out, because the CDR3 cannot be placed on it with certainty; the CDR3 is given as TCRdb lists it. The chain combines TRBV11-2 with TRBJ2-7; the table's D call, TRBD2, has no DNA check behind it. Germline CDR1 is SGHAT and CDR2 is FQNNGV. The CDR3 contains 13 residues when both ends are counted. The CDR3 sequence: CASSLEGGLAVRY.

This rearrangement joins TRBV11-1 to TRBJ1-1; 9 nucleotides match TRBD1. CDR3 length: 17 residues. Germline V gene data show CDR1 as SGHAT and CDR2 as FQDESV (reference sequence). V dropped 1 base and J dropped 2; count of bases not matched to a gene: 8. The DNA of the CDR3 is TGTGCCAGCAGCTTAGGGGACAGGGAGAGGGTAAACACTGAAGCTTTCTTT. Protein sequence: CASSLGDRERVNTEAFF.

The V and J genes are TRBV25-1 and TRBJ2-7; 7 bases map to TRBD2. The CDR3 is 18 residues long. The ends lost 2 bases at V and 1 base at J; junction bases unmatched: 14. Germline V gene sequence: CDR1 MGHDK, CDR2 SYGVNS. As DNA, the CDR3 is TGTGCCAGCAGTGAAGAGGTGAAAGGGCGGGGGTATTCCTACGAGCAGTACTTC. Translation: CASSEEVKGRGYSYEQYF.

The chain joins TRBV5-1 to TRBJ2-1; the match to TRBD2 covers 9 bases. The CDR3 totals 16 residues. Germline V gene lookup returns CDR1 SGHRS and CDR2 YFSETQ. The J segment lost 3 bases and the V segment lost 1 base, leaving 5 bases of the junction unmatched. CDR3 sequence: CASSLLASGNYNEQFF. The CDR3 DNA sequence: TGCGCCAGCAGCTTGTTGGCTAGCGGGAACTACAATGAGCAGTTCTTC.

V gene TRBV5-1 combines with J gene TRBJ2-5; D might be TRBD2 (5 bases). V was clipped by 4 bases and J by 5 bases, with 18 bases between them. Germline V gene sequence: CDR1 SGHRS, CDR2 YFSETQ. The CDR3 loop spans 15 amino acids. CDR3: CASSSSPWERETQYF. CDR3 DNA sequence: TGCGCCAGCAGCAGCTCCCCCTGGGAGAGGGAGACCCAGTACTTC.

This chain uses TRBV12-5 with TRBJ2-7; 8 positions agree with TRBD1. V lost 6 bases to trimming and J lost 0 bases; unmatched junction nucleotides: 7. The CDR3 is 15 residues long. Germline V gene sequence: CDR1 LGHNT, CDR2 FRNRAP. The CDR3 DNA reads TGTGCTAGTGGGACAGGGGTAATAAGCTCCTACGAGCAGTACTTC. It encodes CASGTGVISSYEQYF.

The rearrangement links TRBV25-1 to TRBJ2-3, with 9 nucleotides matching TRBD1. Germline CDR1 reads MGHDK; CDR2 reads SYGVNS. There are 15 residues in the CDR3. After removal of 3 bases from V and 5 bases from J, the junction contained 6 bases not matched to a gene. The CDR3 sequence: CASSDTDRGRDTQYF. CDR3 sequence (DNA): TGTGCCAGCAGTGATACGGACAGGGGACGAGATACGCAGTATTTT.

V is TRBV10-3 and J is TRBJ2-7; D possibly corresponds to TRBD2 (6 bases). Looked up from germline, CDR1 is ENHRY and CDR2 is SYGVKD. The CDR3 sequence is 17 residues long. Trimming left V 0 bases short and J 4 bases short, with 19 bases between. The CDR3 nucleotides are TGTGCCATCAGTGAGTCCGGGGGTCCTCTAGGCCTATACGAGCAGTACTTC. Translation gives CAISESGGPLGLYEQYF.

The V call is TRBV6-9, the J call TRBJ2-7, with TRBD1 matching over 7 bases. Trimming took 4 bases from V and 3 from J; bases not matched to a gene: 9. This CDR3 is 15 amino acids long. Germline CDR1 reads MNHGY; CDR2 reads SVAAGI. This chain's CDR3 is CASSSRQGGCYEQYF. Written as DNA, the CDR3 is TGTGCCAGCAGTTCCCGACAGGGTGGCTGCTACGAGCAGTACTTC.

The CDR3 sequence is CASSGAGEDTQYF. For the CDR3, the DNA is TGTGCCAGCAGTGGGGCAGGGGAAGATACGCAGTATTTT. V and J are TRBV6-5 and TRBJ2-3; TRBD1 might be the D (6 bases). The CDR3 has 13 residues. V lost 5 bases to trimming and J lost 5 bases, with 11 bases between them. Germline CDR1 MNHEY, CDR2 SVGAGI.

This sequence joins TRBV5-1 and TRBJ2-7, with unresolved D. Per germline, CDR1 SGHRS and CDR2 YFSETQ. Trimming pared 4 bases from V and 5 bases from J, leaving 10 bases between. The CDR3 is 12 amino acids. The CDR3 bases are TGCGCCAGCAGCGCAGGCGCCCACGAGCAGTACTTC. Translation gives CASSAGAHEQYF. The entire variable domain, with the rest obtained from reference TRBV5-1 and TRBJ2-7, is as follows: KAGVTQTPRYLIKTRGQQVTLSCSPISGHRSVSWYQQTPGQGLQFLFEYFSETQRNKGNFPGRFSGRQFSNSRSEMNVSTLELGDSALYLCASSAGAHEQYFGPGTRLTVT.

This clone was observed once. The J gene is TRBJ1-1, the V gene TRBV10-1, with no clear D. The CDR3 totals 13 residues. With 3 bases removed from V and 1 base from J, the gap between germline ends came to 6 bases. The V gene's germline CDR1 is WNHNN and CDR2 SYGVQD (reference sequence). CDR3 residues: CASSEEGNTEAFF. CDR3 nucleotide sequence: TGCGCCAGCAGTGAAGAGGGGAACACTGAAGCTTTCTTT.

CDR3 nucleotide sequence: TGTGCCAGCAGCCACCACGGGGGGCTAGCGGGAGAGCTTCCCTACGAGCAGTACTTC. Residues: CASSHHGGLAGELPYEQYF. This chain connects TRBV7-3 to TRBJ2-7; 10 bases fit TRBD2. Germline CDR1 is SGHTA and CDR2 is FQGTGA. The CDR3 length is 19 residues. J gave up 2 bases and V 5 bases, and 18 bases lay outside the gene matches.

V and J are TRBV28 and TRBJ1-2; D unresolved. The CDR3 contains 16 residues. V lost 5 bases, J lost 4 bases, and 20 bases lay in between. Germline V gives CDR1 MDHEN, CDR2 SYDVKM. CDR3 sequence (DNA): TGTGCCAGCAGTACCTACAGCCTTATACTCCCCTATGGCTACACCTTC. Protein product: CASSTYSLILPYGYTF.

This sequence joins TRBV12-5 and TRBJ2-7; 9 bases map to TRBD1. V gave up 3 bases and J gave up 4 bases; unmatched junction bases: 7. CDR1 is LGHNT and CDR2 is FRNRAP in the germline V gene. CDR3 size: 15 residues. CDR3 in DNA: TGTGCTAGTGGTTTCTTACAGGGGGCGCAGTACGAGCAGTACTTC. Protein sequence: CASGFLQGAQYEQYF.

This rearrangement joins TRBV27 to TRBJ2-3; no firm D call. Germline assignment: CDR1 MNHEY and CDR2 SMNVEV (reference sequence). V lost 2 bases, J lost 5 bases, and 11 bases lay in between. CDR3 length: 14 residues. CDR3 loop: CASSLRPTVDTQYF. The CDR3 region has the DNA TGTGCCAGCAGTTTACGACCGACTGTAGATACGCAGTATTTT.